This T cell receptor (beta chain) comes out of a study of blood T cell repertoires in COVID-19. About the research overall: Donors in the United States, Italy and Spain gave samples during acute or convalescent COVID-19. The analysed material was cDNA or gDNA that came from T cells, B-cell-depleted T cells, or PBMCs.

Authors' analysis steps: For nucleated cells, counts were estimated from reference gene primer amplification. Repertoires were generated with immunoSEQ multiplex PCR, while TCRdb's copy carries only in-frame clones and drops some. V and J calls and clone size are those listed in that table; D and trimming were worked out from the DNA. The sample holds tens of thousands of clones, 65% to 80% seen once. This CDR3 spans 18 amino acids. Trimming stripped 2 bases from V and 1 base from J, with 20 bases between. Germline loops: CDR1 SEHNR, CDR2 FQNEAQ (reference sequence). Sequenced: peripheral blood. This chain connects TRBV7-9 to TRBJ1-1; tentatively, D is TRBD1 (6 bases). This clonotype originated in a human donor in a cohort sampled during active COVID-19. CDR3: CASSLYRARPGGNTEAFF. The CDR3, as DNA: TGTGCCAGCAGCTTATACAGGGCCCGGCCGGGGGGGAACACTGAAGCTTTCTTT. Drawing the rest from reference TRBV7-9 and TRBJ1-1, the complete variable domain is DTGVSQNPRHKITKRGQNVTFRCDPISEHNRLYWYRQTLGQGPEFLTYFQNEAQLEKSRLLSDRFSAERPKGSFSTLEIQRTEQGDSAMYLCASSLYRARPGGNTEAFFGQGTRLTVV.